This TCR beta chain was identified in a study of T cells in Graves' hyperthyroidism and ophthalmopathy. This clonotype was counted between two and nine times. Germline V gene sequence: CDR1 SGHRS, CDR2 YFSETQ. The CDR3 runs to 16 residues. The J segment lost 8 bases and the V segment lost 1 base, leaving 12 bases of the junction unmatched. Researchers took RNA transcripts and amplified the TCR beta CDR3 regions from them. Carried out on the TCR CDR3, a first-round RT-PCR used the HTBI primer set. MiXCR, run by TCRdb on the multiplex PCR reads, gives a single entry per CDR3 protein. The data contain over 250,000 distinct CDR3 sequences, over 20% of them singletons.

This receptor was identified in a man under 40 with Graves' ophthalmopathy. The gene calls are TRBV5-1 and TRBJ2-1; 7 nucleotides match TRBD2. What was sequenced was blood. The CDR3 sequence: CASSLRSVGGRDEQFF. In DNA, the CDR3 is TGCGCCAGCAGCTTGCGGTCTGTGGGAGGGCGGGATGAGCAGTTCTTC.